This entry concerns a single T cell receptor beta chain. Its cognate antigen has yet to be identified. No much larger clone exists at a distance of one base, and base qualities are not known. This sample was included in a study of shared clonotypes between healthy human individuals (TCRdb year 2020). Notes on the research overall: The cohort comprised two women and three men aged 18 to 49 years. For each donor, CD4 naive and CD4 memory were each run on three plates, CD8 naive on two plates, and CD8 memory on one plate. To estimate repertoire size and how much clonotypes are shared between individuals, the study performed deep sequencing of blood TCR repertoires from roughly five healthy adults. To increase sequencing depth and limit assay-specific biases, TCR repertoire library preparation and sequencing were carried out by different laboratories using diverse techniques. Between about 0.9 and 8.9 billion PBMCs per donor were obtained by leukapheresis.

Trimming at the junction amounts to 4 bases on V and 7 bases on J, and the germline ends lie 13 bases apart. CDR1 and CDR2 are read off the germline V gene as SNHLY and FYNNEI. Taken from cysteine to phenylalanine, the CDR3 has 14 residues. Only the CDR3 DNA is retained, 42 bases long and in frame from the first base. TCR CDR3 regions were amplified from genomic DNA by multiplex PCR using the deep immunoSEQ assay. Extracted genomic DNA from each cell subset was spread evenly across all wells of several immunoSEQ 96-well plates, with each plate serving as a replicate. For sorted subsets, around 200 ng genomic DNA, equal to 30,000 or so T cell genomes, was loaded into each replicate PCR. Purified libraries were measured with a Qubit 3.0 fluorometer, size-checked on a Bioanalyzer 2100, and measured again with the KAPA Library Quantification kit. Every immunoSEQ 96-well plate was sequenced on a dedicated single-read 150-cycle Illumina NextSeq 550 flow cell. As for how the authors treated the data: Because the immunoSEQ output included only junctional sequences and no quality scores, the filtering could not be the same as the filtering used for full-length reads. Sequences were annotated with PyIR, a Python wrapper for IgBLAST v1.9, and V/J genes and CDR3 were assigned using IMGT germline references. Reads were filtered out if the reads had weak V/J assignments (E-value above 1e-6), no CDR3, stop codons, out-of-frame junctions, or ambiguous translated residues. V3J clonotypes were defined as sequences sharing an identical inferred V gene, J gene, and CDR3 amino acid sequence. Percentage overlap between repertoires was computed as shared unique clonotypes divided by the size of the smaller repertoire. Richness of each repertoire was evaluated using RTK rarefaction, the Chao1 estimator, and Recon v2.1 estimates of unobserved clonotypes. Generation probabilities were computed with OLGA for all TCRbeta clonotypes obtained by the gDNA method from a handful of donors. The immuneACCESS repertoire file appears here via TCRdb, limited to in-frame rearrangements. These files lack a portion of the clones; in checked studies, under half of the deficit traces to unresolved V genes, and the cause of the others is not known. From that table come the V and J calls and clone size; the DNA was used to work out D and trimming. Within this sample are roughly 2.5 million clones, with about 92% of them counted one time only. Of the sample, roughly 0.14% falls within the top ten clones.

Healthy HIV-negative adults with no recently reported acute infections or vaccinations were included as donors. Every donor was a Caucasian adult residing in Nashville, Tennessee, USA. Magnetic negative selection was used to enrich CD4+ T cells, after which naive cells were positively selected on CD45RA and the negative fraction became the memory subset. After blood collection by leukapheresis, PBMCs were isolated using Ficoll-Histopaque density gradient centrifugation and then cryopreserved in the vapor phase of liquid nitrogen. Analytical flow cytometry was used to check the purity and quantity of each magnetically sorted T cell population. Genomic DNA was isolated from every sorted fraction and measured by UV absorbance on a Nanodrop 2000c. Broad study findings and their caveats: Naive subsets generally had larger estimated clonotype richness than memory subsets. Around 5% of naive CD4, around 3.5% of naive CD8, roughly 2.4% of memory CD4, and around 0.42% of memory CD8 clonotypes were shared across a few donors. Compared with non-shared clonotypes, clonotypes shared by all four sorted-subset donors had higher generation probabilities. Sampling was limited to blood, and TCR repertoires in tissue likely differ from TCR repertoires in blood. Because the study included a small number of donors, the genetic and exposure-history diversity represented was limited. Incomplete sequencing was indicated by rarefaction of sorted-subset datasets, despite the large sequencing depth. Pairwise subsampling indicated that sequencing depth was expected to affect the degree of clonotype sharing among donors.

The sample comprised naive CD4+ T cells sorted from blood. The cell subset or site label for this specimen denotes: CD45RA+ positively selected. The sequence was collected from a man between 18 and 35 years old in good health. The sequence is built from TRBV2 and TRBJ1-4; the best D guess is TRBD1, with 6 bases matching. CDR3 reads: CASSAEGGLEKLFF. In nucleotide form, the sequence is TGTGCCAGCAGTGCAGAAGGGGGGCTTGAAAAACTGTTTTTT.